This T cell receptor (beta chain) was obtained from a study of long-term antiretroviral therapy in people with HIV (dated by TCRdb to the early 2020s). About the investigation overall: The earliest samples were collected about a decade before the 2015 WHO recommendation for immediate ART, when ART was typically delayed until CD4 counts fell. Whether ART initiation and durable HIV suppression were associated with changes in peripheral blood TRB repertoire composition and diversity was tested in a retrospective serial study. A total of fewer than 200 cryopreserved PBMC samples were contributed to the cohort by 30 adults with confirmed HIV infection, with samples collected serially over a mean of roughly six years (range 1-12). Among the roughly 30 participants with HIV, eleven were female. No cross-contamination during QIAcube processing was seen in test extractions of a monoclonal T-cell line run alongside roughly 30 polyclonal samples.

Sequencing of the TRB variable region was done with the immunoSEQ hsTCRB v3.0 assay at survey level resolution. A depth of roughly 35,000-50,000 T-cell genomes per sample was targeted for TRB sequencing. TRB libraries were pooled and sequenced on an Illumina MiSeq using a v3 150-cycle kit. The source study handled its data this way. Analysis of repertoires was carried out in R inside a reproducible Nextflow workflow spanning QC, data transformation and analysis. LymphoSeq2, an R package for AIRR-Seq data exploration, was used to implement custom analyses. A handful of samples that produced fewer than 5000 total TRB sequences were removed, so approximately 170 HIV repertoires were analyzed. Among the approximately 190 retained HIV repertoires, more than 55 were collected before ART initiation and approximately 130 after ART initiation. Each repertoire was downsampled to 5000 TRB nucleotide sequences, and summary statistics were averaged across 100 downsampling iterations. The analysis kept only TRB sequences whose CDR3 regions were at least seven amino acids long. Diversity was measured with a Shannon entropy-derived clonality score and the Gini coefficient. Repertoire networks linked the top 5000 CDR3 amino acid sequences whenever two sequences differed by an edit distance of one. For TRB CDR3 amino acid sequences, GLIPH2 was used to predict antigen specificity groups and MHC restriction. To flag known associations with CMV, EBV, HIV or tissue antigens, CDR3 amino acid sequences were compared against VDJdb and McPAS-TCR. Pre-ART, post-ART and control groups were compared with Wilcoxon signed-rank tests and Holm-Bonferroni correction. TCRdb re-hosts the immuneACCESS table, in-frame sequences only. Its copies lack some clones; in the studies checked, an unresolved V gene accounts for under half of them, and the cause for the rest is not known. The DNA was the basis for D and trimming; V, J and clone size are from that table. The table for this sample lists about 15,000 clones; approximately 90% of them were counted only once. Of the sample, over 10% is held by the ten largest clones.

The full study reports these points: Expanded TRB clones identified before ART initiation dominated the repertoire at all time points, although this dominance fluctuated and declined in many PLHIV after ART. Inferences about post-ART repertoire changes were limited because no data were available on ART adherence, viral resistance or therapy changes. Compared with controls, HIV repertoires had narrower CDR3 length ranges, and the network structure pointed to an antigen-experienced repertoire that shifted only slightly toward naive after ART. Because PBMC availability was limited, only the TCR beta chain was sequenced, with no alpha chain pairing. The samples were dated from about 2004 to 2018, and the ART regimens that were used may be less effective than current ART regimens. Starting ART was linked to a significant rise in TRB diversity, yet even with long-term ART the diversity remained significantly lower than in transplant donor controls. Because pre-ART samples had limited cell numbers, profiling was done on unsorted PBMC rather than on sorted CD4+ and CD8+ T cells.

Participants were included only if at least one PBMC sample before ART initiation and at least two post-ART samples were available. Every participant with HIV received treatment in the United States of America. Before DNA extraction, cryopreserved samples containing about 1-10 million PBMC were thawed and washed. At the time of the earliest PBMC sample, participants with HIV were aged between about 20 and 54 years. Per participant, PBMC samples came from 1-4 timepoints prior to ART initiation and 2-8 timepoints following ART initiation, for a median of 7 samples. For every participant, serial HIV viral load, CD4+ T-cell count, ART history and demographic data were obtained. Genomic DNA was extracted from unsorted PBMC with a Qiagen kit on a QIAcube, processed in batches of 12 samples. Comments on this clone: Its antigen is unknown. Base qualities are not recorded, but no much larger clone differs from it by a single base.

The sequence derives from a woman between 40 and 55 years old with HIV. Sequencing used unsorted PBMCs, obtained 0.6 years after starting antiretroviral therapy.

The nucleotide sequence reads TGTGCCAGCAACGGACAGGGGGCTACCGGGGAGCTGTTTTTT. The resulting protein is CASNGQGATGELFF. Recombination linked TRBV27 to TRBJ2-2; 11 nucleotides in the junction match TRBD1. Clipping removes 7 bases from V and 5 bases from J, with 3 as the unmatched junction base count. Sequences MNHEY (CDR1) and SMNVEV (CDR2) are obtained from the germline V gene (reference sequence). The CDR3 runs 14 amino acids, cysteine and phenylalanine included. Just CDR3 DNA is preserved here, 42 bases in frame from base 1.